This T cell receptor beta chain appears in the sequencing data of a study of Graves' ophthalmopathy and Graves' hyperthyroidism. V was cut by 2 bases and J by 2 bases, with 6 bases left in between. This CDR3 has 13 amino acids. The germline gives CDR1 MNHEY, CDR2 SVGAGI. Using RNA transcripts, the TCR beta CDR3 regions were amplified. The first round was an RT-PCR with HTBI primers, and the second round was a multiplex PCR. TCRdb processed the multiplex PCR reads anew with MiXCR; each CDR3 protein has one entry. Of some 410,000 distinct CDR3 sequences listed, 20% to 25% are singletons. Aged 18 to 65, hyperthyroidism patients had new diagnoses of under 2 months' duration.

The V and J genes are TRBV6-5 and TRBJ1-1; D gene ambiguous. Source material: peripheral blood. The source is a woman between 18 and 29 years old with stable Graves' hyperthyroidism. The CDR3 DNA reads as TGTGCCAGCAGTTACGTTGCCAACACTGAAGCTTTCTTT. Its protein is CASSYVANTEAFF.